This T cell receptor (beta chain) was observed in a study of T cell responses to AZD1222 COVID-19 vaccine. Points from the study as a whole: Regions left unmutated in variants are reportedly the target of nearly half of spike-specific TCRs. Seropositive AZD1222 recipients at baseline numbered only five to seven.

The CDR3 extends over 15 amino acids. The ends were cut back, 4 bases at V and 0 bases at J, with 13 bases in the middle. The germline V gene has CDR1 SGHNT and CDR2 YYREEE (reference sequence). This clone has just one count. Its cognate antigen is unknown. Produced via immunoSEQ multiplex PCR; TCRdb's table is partial and in-frame only. This table holds approximately 210,000 clones, roughly 94% found once. The specimen comprised peripheral blood, sampled 28 days after the second dose of the MenACWY control vaccine. The receptor's source is an adult who received the MenACWY meningococcal vaccine as a control. J is TRBJ1-2 and V is TRBV5-4; TRBD1 is a possible D gene (5 bases). CDR3 DNA sequence: TGTGCCAGCAGCCTGGGGGGGACCACTAACTATGGCTACACCTTC. Protein sequence: CASSLGGTTNYGYTF. The complete variable domain, with remaining parts taken from reference TRBV5-4 and TRBJ1-2, reads ETGVTQSPTHLIKTRGQQVTLRCSSQSGHNTVSWYQQALGQGPQFIFQYYREEENGRGNFPPRFSGLQFPNYSSELNVNALELDDSALYLCASSLGGTTNYGYTFGSGTRLTVV.